A single sample gave rise to the 24 T cell receptor beta chains below, sequenced in a study of glioma-infiltrating T cells after dendritic cell vaccination. The assay was immunoSEQ multiplex PCR, and TCRdb's table has in-frame clones only and misses some. Of about 38,000 clones in the sample, around four fifths were seen once. The specimen was blood, collected before dendritic cell vaccination. These receptors originate from a human donor with glioblastoma.

The rearrangement links TRBV4-2 to TRBJ2-7; D is ambiguous. Germline V lookup: CDR1 LGHNA, CDR2 YNFKEQ. The V and J ends lost 0 bases and 5 bases respectively, with 5 bases between them. The CDR3 consists of 12 residues. The CDR3 bases are TGTGCCAGCAGCCAAGATTATGACGAGCAGTACTTC. This codes for CASSQDYDEQYF.

The J gene is TRBJ2-5, the V gene TRBV18; TRBD2 aligns across 9 bases. The CDR3 runs to 15 residues. The germline gives CDR1 KGHSH, CDR2 LQKENI. V dropped 3 bases and J dropped 5; count of bases not matched to a gene: 7. This CDR3 is CASSPQRGVEETQYF. CDR3 nucleotide sequence: TGTGCCAGCTCACCCCAGCGGGGGGTCGAGGAGACCCAGTACTTC.

In the case of this clone: An end of the junction does not agree with germline; a read error may underlie this. The chain employs TRBV29-1 and TRBJ2-1; TRBD2 matches at 7 bases. Germline lookup yields CDR1 SQVTM and CDR2 ANQGSEA. The CDR3 contains 14 residues. This CDR3 is CSVEGLDSYNEQFF. The CDR3 DNA is TGCAGCGTCGAAGGACTAGATAGCTACAATGAGCAGTTCTTC.

This chain uses TRBV30 with TRBJ1-5; the match to TRBD1 covers 9 bases. The V segment lost 2 bases and the J segment 4 bases; nucleotides outside the gene matches: 9. The CDR3 loop spans 16 amino acids. Germline assignment: CDR1 GTSNPN and CDR2 SVGIG (reference sequence). The CDR3 nucleotides are TGTGCCTGGAGTAGGTCGACAGGGGGACATAATCAGCCCCAGCATTTT. Protein: CAWSRSTGGHNQPQHF.

This clone was detected only once. The rearrangement links TRBV5-1 to TRBJ1-4, with D maybe TRBD1 (6 bases). Germline values: CDR1 SGHRS, CDR2 YFSETQ. This CDR3 is built from 15 residues. Trimming shortened V by 0 bases and J by 7 bases, and 13 bases separated the two germline ends. CDR3 region: CASSLGRGGAEKLFF. CDR3 bases: TGCGCCAGCAGCTTGGGCAGGGGAGGGGCTGAAAAACTGTTTTTT.

This clone qualifies as medium-sized. This chain's CDR3 is CASSQGGGTGELFF. CDR3 in DNA: TGTGCCAGCAGCCAGGGGGGAGGCACCGGGGAGCTGTTTTTT. The gene calls are TRBV6-1 and TRBJ2-2, with D perhaps TRBD1 (7 bases). The germline V gene encodes CDR1 MNHNS and CDR2 SASEGT. The CDR3 runs 14 residues. V shed 6 bases and J shed 4 bases, with 12 bases lying between them.

The chain combines TRBV7-2 with TRBJ1-1; D not resolved. The germline V and J ends were trimmed by 5 bases and 0 bases, with 13 bases remaining between them. Germline-derived CDR1 and CDR2 are SGHTA and FQGNSA. This CDR3 has 15 amino acids. The CDR3, as DNA: TGTGCCAGCAGCCGAGAGGTGGGTTTGAACACTGAAGCTTTCTTT. This translates into CASSREVGLNTEAFF. The entire variable domain, with the rest obtained from reference TRBV7-2 and TRBJ1-1, is as follows: GAGVSQSPSNKVTEKGKDVELRCDPISGHTALYWYRQSLGQGLEFLIYFQGNSAPDKSGLPSDRFSAERTGGSVSTLTIQRTQQEDSAVYLCASSREVGLNTEAFFGQGTRLTVV.

This sequence joins TRBV7-9 and TRBJ2-5, with 8 bases aligning to TRBD1. The CDR3 runs to 17 residues. Germline CDR1 and CDR2: SEHNR and FQNEAQ (reference sequence). J lost 2 bases, V lost 5 bases, and 13 bases had no gene match. CDR3 amino acids: CASSPIEDRAPQETQYF. CDR3 in DNA: TGTGCCAGCAGCCCAATCGAGGACAGGGCCCCTCAAGAGACCCAGTACTTC.

This chain links TRBV6-5 with TRBJ1-1; D perhaps matches TRBD1 (5 bases). The CDR3 consists of 14 residues. V lost 6 bases and J 1 base, leaving 12 bases between the germline ends. The germline V gene has CDR1 MNHEY and CDR2 SVGAGI. The CDR3 spells CASSRTPGNTEAFF. The CDR3 region has the DNA TGTGCCAGCAGCAGGACACCGGGGAACACTGAAGCTTTCTTT.

V is TRBV5-4 and J is TRBJ1-2; TRBD1 might be the D (6 bases). CDR3 length equals 15 residues. V gave up 5 bases and J gave up 0 bases, with 14 bases separating them. Germline lookup yields CDR1 SGHNT and CDR2 YYREEE (reference sequence). The CDR3 protein is CASSGQTTTNYGYTF. In DNA form, the CDR3 reads TGTGCCAGCAGTGGACAGACGACAACTAACTATGGCTACACCTTC.

This clone occurred a few times. The rearrangement uses TRBV6-1 and TRBJ2-3; TRBD2 might be the D (7 bases). Deletions cut 4 bases from V and 6 bases from J, with 20 bases between. This CDR3 region has 16 residues. CDR1 is MNHNS and CDR2 is SASEGT in the germline V gene. Written as DNA, the CDR3 is TGTGCCAGCAGTGCCCTAGGGGGGGCCTTAGTTGATACGCAGTATTTT. Translation gives CASSALGGALVDTQYF.

The chain combines TRBV27 with TRBJ1-5; 7 nucleotides line up with TRBD1. CDR3 length equals 15 residues. Trimming cost V 5 bases and J 5 bases; bases outside gene matches: 9. Germline CDR1 and CDR2: MNHEY and SMNVEV (reference sequence). The CDR3 sequence: CASSPVRDSYQPQHF. DNA of the CDR3: TGTGCCAGCAGTCCCGTCCGGGACAGTTATCAGCCCCAGCATTTT.

The genes are TRBV11-2 and TRBJ2-5; 7 nucleotides agree with TRBD1. The CDR3 contains 14 residues. Trimming took 5 bases from V and 4 from J; bases not matched to a gene: 7. Germline CDR1 SGHAT, CDR2 FQNNGV. CDR3 DNA: TGTGCCAGCAGCCAAGGGACAGTTGGAGAGACCCAGTACTTC. Translated: CASSQGTVGETQYF.

In its sample, this clone was seen once. This rearrangement joins TRBV4-3 to TRBJ1-3; 11 bases line up with TRBD1. V was pared by 1 base and J by 8 bases, with 4 bases of the junction left unmatched. The CDR3 has 15 residues. CDR1 and CDR2 from the germline V gene are LGHNA and YSLEER. As DNA, the CDR3 is TGCGCCAGCAGCCAAGCTCGGACAGGGGGCGACACCATATATTTT. Translating it yields CASSQARTGGDTIYF.

The V and J genes are TRBV9 and TRBJ2-1; 11 nucleotides match TRBD2. This CDR3 spans 15 amino acids. After removal of 4 bases from V and 9 bases from J, the junction contained 9 bases not matched to a gene. CDR1 is SGDLS and CDR2 is YYNGEE in the germline V gene. DNA of the CDR3: TGTGCCAGCAGCTTTAGCGGGGGGGCCCTGGGTGAGCAGTTCTTC. It specifies CASSFSGGALGEQFF. The entire variable domain, with the rest obtained from reference TRBV9 and TRBJ2-1, is as follows: DSGVTQTPKHLITATGQRVTLRCSPRSGDLSVYWYQQSLDQGLQFLIQYYNGEERAKGNILERFSAQQFPDLHSELNLSSLELGDSALYFCASSFSGGALGEQFFGPGTRLTVL.

V usage is TRBV14 and J usage is TRBJ2-7; TRBD1 aligns across 8 bases. CDR1 and CDR2 (germline): SGHDN, FVKESK. The J segment lost 5 bases and the V segment lost 1 base, leaving 4 bases of the junction unmatched. CDR3 length: 14 amino acids. CDR3 amino acids: CASSQGTGYHEQYF. In nucleotides, the CDR3 is TGTGCCAGCAGCCAAGGGACAGGGTACCACGAGCAGTACTTC.

This chain connects TRBV30 to TRBJ2-3; TRBD1 matches at 8 bases. Germline V gene data show CDR1 as GTSNPN and CDR2 as SVGIG (reference sequence). The CDR3 length is 14 residues. The V gene end was trimmed by 4 bases and the J gene end by 0 bases; junction bases not matched to a gene: 3. CDR3 coding DNA: TGTGCCTGGACTCAGGGGGCTAGCACAGATACGCAGTATTTT. This sequence encodes CAWTQGASTDTQYF.

This clone was seen a few times. The same CDR3 is also encoded by other DNA sequences in this sample. The chain is built from TRBV11-2 and TRBJ2-5, with 12 bases that match TRBD2. With 0 bases clipped from V and 5 bases from J, the junction kept 1 base outside the gene matches. This CDR3 spans 15 amino acids. Germline CDR1 and CDR2: SGHAT and FQNNGV. This CDR3 reads CASSLDGLAGETQYF. CDR3 in DNA: TGTGCCAGCAGCTTAGATGGACTAGCGGGGGAGACCCAGTACTTC.

The chain uses TRBV19 and TRBJ1-1; no firm D call. V lost 3 bases, J lost 0 bases, and 5 bases lay in between. CDR1 is LNHDA and CDR2 is SQIVND in the germline V gene (reference sequence). There are 13 residues in the CDR3. Here the CDR3 DNA reads TGTGCCAGTAGTATTGAGTTGAACACTGAAGCTTTCTTT. Its protein is CASSIELNTEAFF.

The chain links TRBV7-2 to TRBJ1-6; D ambiguous. Germline V gene data show CDR1 as SGHTA and CDR2 as FQGNSA. The CDR3 loop spans 15 amino acids. Deletions cut 5 bases from V and 10 bases from J, with 18 bases between. CDR3 in DNA: TGTGCCAGCAGCCCCGGGTCCCGGGAACTCTCACCCCTCCACTTT. This sequence encodes CASSPGSRELSPLHF.

This chain joins TRBV27 and TRBJ2-1; the match to TRBD2 covers 14 bases. There are 21 residues in the CDR3. Trimming cost V 4 bases and J 3 bases; bases outside gene matches: 17. The germline CDR1 and CDR2 sequences are MNHEY and SMNVEV (reference sequence). The CDR3: CASSSQRGTSGGLFVYNEQFF. The CDR3 DNA follows: TGTGCCAGCAGTTCCCAAAGGGGGACTAGCGGGGGACTATTTGTCTACAATGAGCAGTTCTTC.

The J gene is TRBJ1-6, the V gene TRBV6-1; TRBD1 matches 9 bases. Losses at the gene ends were 6 bases for V and 10 bases for J; bases not matched to a gene: 10. The CDR3 is made up of 15 amino acids. Germline CDR1 MNHNS, CDR2 SASEGT. The CDR3 reads CASRETGGEGSPLHF. The CDR3 coding sequence is TGTGCCAGCAGAGAGACAGGGGGAGAAGGATCACCCCTCCACTTT.

The chain links TRBV28 to TRBJ2-4; D is unclear. Germline CDR1 MDHEN, CDR2 SYDVKM. The germline V and J ends were trimmed by 6 bases and 0 bases, with 9 bases remaining between them. The CDR3 length is 14 residues. CDR3 nucleotide sequence: TGTGCCAGCAGGAAAAGACTAGCCAAAAACATTCAGTACTTC. This codes for CASRKRLAKNIQYF.

A remark on this clone: Germline and junction disagree at one end, which may indicate a read error. The chain links TRBV6-5 to TRBJ2-7, with 10 positions matching TRBD2. CDR3 length: 15 amino acids. The germline V gene encodes CDR1 MNHEY and CDR2 SVGAGI. The CDR3 DNA is TGTGCCAGCACCGAACTAGCGGGGACCTCCCACGAGCAGTACTTC. This sequence encodes CASTELAGTSHEQYF.